A single sample is the source of the 2 T cell receptor beta chains below, sequenced in a study of T cell repertoires in cytomegalovirus infection. These receptors are not linked to any known antigen. MiXCR, run by TCRdb on the reads, gives a single entry per CDR3 protein. The sample shows around 130,000 distinct CDR3 sequences, about 24% of them seen only once. Sequenced material: PBMCs, sequenced either directly or after in vitro stimulation (not recorded which). These receptors all stem from a human donor in good health (CMV status not recorded). Some clones in this sample may be carry-over from other donors' samples.

This clonotype was seen at least ten times. The genes are TRBV27 and TRBJ2-7; 8 bases match TRBD1. CDR1 is MNHEY and CDR2 is SMNVEV in the germline V gene (reference sequence). This CDR3 is built from 17 residues. J was trimmed by 5 bases and V by 5 bases; bases with no gene match: 17. CDR3 protein: CASSPSSGQVNEDEQYV. CDR3 sequence (DNA): TGTGCCAGCAGTCCTTCCTCGGGACAGGTCAACGAGGACGAGCAGTACGTC.

Notes on this clonotype: The junction does not match germline at one end; this may be a read error. The V gene is TRBV5-6, the J gene TRBJ1-2; D call uncertain. Germline loops: CDR1 SGHDT, CDR2 YYEEEE. This CDR3 spans 15 amino acids. In DNA, the CDR3 is TGTGTCAGCAGCCGATCGGTGCCGTGGGGCTATGGCTACACCTTC. It yields the protein CVSSRSVPWGYGYTF.